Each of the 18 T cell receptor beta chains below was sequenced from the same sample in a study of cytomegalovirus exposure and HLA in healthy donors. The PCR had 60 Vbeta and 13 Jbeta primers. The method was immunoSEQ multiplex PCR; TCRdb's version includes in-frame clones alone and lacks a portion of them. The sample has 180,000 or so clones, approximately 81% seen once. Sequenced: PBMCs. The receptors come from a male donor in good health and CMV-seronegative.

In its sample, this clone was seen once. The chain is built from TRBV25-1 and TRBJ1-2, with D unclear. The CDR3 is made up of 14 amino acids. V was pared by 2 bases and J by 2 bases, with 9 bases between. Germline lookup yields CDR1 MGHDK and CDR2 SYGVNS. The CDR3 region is CASSEGGRNYGYTF. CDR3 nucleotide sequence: TGTGCCAGCAGTGAAGGAGGCAGAAACTATGGCTACACCTTC.

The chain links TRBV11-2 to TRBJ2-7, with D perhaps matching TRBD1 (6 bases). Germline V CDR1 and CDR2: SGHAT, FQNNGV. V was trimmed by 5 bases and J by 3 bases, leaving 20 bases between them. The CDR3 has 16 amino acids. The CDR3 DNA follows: TGTGCCAGCAGCCCAAGAAGGGGGATCTCCATCTACGAGCAGTACTTC. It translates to CASSPRRGISIYEQYF.

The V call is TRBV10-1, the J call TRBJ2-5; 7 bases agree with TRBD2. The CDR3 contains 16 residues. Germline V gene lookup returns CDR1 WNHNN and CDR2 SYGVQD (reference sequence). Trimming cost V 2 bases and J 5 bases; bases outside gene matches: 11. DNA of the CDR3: TGCGCCAGCAGTGAGACCGTTCCGGGAGGATGGGAGACCCAGTACTTC. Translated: CASSETVPGGWETQYF.

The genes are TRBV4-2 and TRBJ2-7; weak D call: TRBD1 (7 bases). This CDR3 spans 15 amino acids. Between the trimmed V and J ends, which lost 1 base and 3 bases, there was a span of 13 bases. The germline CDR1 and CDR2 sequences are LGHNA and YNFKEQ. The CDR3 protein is CASSQVRQGGYEQYF. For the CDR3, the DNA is TGTGCCAGCAGCCAAGTTCGGCAGGGGGGCTACGAGCAGTACTTC.

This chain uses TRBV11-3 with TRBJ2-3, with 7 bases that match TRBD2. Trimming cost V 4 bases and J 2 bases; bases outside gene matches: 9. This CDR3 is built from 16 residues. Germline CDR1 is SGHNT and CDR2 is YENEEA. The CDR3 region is CASSSRTSGVTDTQYF. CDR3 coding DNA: TGTGCCAGCAGCTCCCGAACCAGCGGGGTCACAGATACGCAGTATTTT.

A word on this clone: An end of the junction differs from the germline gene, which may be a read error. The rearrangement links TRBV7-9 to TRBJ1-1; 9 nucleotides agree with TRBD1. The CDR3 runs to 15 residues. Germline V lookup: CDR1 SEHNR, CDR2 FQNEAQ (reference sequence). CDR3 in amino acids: CSSSLETGGEAEAFF. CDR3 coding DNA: TGTTCCAGCAGCTTAGAAACAGGGGGCGAAGCTGAAGCTTTCTTT.

The CDR3 region is CASSLGGGAYNEQFF. DNA of the CDR3: TGCGCCAGCAGCTTGGGGGGCGGAGCCTACAATGAGCAGTTCTTC. This chain uses TRBV5-1 with TRBJ2-1, with D possibly matching TRBD1 (5 bases). This CDR3 comprises 15 residues. V lost 0 bases, J lost 2 bases, and 9 bases lay in between. Germline V gene data show CDR1 as SGHRS and CDR2 as YFSETQ.

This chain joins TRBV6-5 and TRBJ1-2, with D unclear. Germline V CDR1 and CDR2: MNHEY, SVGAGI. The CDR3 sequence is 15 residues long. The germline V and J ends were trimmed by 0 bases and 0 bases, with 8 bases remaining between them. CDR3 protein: CASSYSGISNYGYTF. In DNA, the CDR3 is TGTGCCAGCAGTTACTCCGGGATCTCTAACTATGGCTACACCTTC.

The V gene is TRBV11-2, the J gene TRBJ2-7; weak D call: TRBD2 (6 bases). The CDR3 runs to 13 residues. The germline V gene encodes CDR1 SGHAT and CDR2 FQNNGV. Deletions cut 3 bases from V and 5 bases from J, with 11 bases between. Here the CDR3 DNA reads TGTGCCAGCAGCTTGGAGGGGATCGACGAGCAGTACTTC. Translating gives CASSLEGIDEQYF.

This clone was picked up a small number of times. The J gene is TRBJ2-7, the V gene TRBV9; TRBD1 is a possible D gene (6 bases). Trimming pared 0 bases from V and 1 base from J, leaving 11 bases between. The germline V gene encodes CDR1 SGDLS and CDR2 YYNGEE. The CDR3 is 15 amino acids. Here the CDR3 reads CASSVELGGSYEQYF. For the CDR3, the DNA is TGTGCCAGCAGCGTAGAACTAGGGGGTTCCTACGAGCAGTACTTC.

The CDR3: CASGDRGGNTEAFF. In DNA, the CDR3 is TGTGCCAGCGGCGACAGGGGCGGGAACACTGAAGCTTTCTTT. The chain uses TRBV27 and TRBJ1-1, with TRBD1 matching over 8 bases. CDR1 is MNHEY, CDR2 SMNVEV, per germline (reference sequence). This CDR3 has 14 residues. V was pared by 8 bases and J by 1 base, with 6 bases of the junction left unmatched.

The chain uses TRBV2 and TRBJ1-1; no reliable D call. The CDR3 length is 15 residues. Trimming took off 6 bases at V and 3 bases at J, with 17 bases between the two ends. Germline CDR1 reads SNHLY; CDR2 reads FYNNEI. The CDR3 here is CASSHGEQWDTEAFF. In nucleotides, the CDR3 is TGTGCCAGCAGCCACGGGGAACAATGGGACACTGAAGCTTTCTTT. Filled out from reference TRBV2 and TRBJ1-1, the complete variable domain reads EPEVTQTPSHQVTQMGQEVILRCVPISNHLYFYWYRQILGQKVEFLVSFYNNEISEKSEIFDDQFSVERPDGSNFTLKIRSTKLEDSAMYFCASSHGEQWDTEAFFGQGTRLTVV.

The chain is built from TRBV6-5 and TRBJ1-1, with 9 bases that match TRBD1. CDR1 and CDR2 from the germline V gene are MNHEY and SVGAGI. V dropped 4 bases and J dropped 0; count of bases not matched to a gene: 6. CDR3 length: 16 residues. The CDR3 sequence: CASSSGTGLLNTEAFF. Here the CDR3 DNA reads TGTGCCAGCAGTTCCGGGACAGGGCTATTGAACACTGAAGCTTTCTTT.

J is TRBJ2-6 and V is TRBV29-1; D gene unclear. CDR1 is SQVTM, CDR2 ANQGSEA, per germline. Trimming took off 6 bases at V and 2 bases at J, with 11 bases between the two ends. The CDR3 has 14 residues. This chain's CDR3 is CSVSDAAGANVLTF. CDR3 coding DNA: TGCAGCGTGTCAGACGCGGCTGGGGCCAACGTCCTGACTTTC.

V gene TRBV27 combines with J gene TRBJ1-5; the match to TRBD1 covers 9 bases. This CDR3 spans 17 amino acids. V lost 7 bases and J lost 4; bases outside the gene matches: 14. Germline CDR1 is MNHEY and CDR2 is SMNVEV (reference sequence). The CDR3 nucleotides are TGTGCCAGCACTCCTTTGGCTACAGGGGGCGTGAATCAGCCCCAGCATTTT. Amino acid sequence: CASTPLATGGVNQPQHF.

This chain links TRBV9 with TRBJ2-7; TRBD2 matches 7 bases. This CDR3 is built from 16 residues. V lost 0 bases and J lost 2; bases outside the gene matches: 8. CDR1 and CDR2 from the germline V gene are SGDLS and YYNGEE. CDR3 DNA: TGTGCCAGCAGCGTAGGGGGGGGAAGCATGCCCTACGAGCAGTACTTC. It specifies CASSVGGGSMPYEQYF.

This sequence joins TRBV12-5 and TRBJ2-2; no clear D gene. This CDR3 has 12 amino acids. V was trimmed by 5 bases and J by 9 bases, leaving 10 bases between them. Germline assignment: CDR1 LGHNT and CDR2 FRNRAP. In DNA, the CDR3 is TGTGCTAGTGGTCCCGAGACAAGGGAGCTGTTTTTT. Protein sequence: CASGPETRELFF.

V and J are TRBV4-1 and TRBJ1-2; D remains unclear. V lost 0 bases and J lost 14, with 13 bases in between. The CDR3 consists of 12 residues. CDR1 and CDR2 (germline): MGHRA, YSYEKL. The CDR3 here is CASSQERADHTF. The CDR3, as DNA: TGCGCCAGCAGCCAAGAGAGGGCGGACCATACCTTC.